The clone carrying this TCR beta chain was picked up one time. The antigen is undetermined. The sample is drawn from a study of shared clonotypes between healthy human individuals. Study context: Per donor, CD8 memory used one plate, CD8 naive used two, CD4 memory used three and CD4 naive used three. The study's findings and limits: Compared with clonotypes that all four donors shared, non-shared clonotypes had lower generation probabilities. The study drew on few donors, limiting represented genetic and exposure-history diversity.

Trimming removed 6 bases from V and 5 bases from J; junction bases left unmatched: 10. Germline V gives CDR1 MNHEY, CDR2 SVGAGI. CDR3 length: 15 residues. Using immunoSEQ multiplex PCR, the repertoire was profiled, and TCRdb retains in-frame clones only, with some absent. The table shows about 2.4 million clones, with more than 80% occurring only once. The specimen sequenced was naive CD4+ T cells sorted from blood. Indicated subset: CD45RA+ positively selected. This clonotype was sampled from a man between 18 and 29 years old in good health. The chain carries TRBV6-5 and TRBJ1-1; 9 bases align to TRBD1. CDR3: CASRIYRGRETEAFF. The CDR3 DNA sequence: TGTGCCAGCAGGATCTACAGGGGGCGCGAGACTGAAGCTTTCTTT.